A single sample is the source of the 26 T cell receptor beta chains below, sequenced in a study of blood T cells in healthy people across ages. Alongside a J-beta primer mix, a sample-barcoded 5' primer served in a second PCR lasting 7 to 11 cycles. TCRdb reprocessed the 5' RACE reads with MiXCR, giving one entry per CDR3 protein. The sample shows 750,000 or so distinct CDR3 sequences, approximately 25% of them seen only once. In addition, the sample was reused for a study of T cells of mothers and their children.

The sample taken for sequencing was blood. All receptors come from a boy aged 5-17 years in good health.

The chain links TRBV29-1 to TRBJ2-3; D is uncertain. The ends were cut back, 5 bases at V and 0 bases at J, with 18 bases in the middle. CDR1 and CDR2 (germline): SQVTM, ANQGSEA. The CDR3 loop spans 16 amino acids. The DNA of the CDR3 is TGCAGCGTTCTTCTAACCCGCGGTGCTAGCACAGATACGCAGTATTTT. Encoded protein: CSVLLTRGASTDTQYF.

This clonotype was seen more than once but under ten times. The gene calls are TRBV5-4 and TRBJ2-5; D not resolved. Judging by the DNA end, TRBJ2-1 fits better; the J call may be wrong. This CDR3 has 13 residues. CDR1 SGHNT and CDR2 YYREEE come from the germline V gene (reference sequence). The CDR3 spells CASTRSPGDEQFF. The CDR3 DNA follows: TGTGCCAGCACCCGCAGTCCTGGAGATGAGCAGTTCTTC.

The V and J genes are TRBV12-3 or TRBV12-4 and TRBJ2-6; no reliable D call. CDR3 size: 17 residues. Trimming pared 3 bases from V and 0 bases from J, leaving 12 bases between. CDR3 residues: CASSFRIMNSGANVLTF. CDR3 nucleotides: TGTGCCAGCAGTTTTAGGATTATGAACTCTGGGGCCAACGTCCTGACTTTC.

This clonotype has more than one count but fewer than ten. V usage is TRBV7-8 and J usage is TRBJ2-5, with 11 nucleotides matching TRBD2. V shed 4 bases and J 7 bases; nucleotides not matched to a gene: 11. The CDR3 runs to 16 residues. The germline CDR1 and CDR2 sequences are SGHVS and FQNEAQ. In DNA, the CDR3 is TGTGCCAGCAGCTCGACTAGCGGGGCTGACTGGTGGACCCAGTACTTC. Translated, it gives CASSSTSGADWWTQYF.

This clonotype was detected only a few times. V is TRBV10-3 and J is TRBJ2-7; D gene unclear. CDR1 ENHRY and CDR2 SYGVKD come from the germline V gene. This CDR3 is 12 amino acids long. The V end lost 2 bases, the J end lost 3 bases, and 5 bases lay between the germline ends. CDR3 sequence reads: CAISEADYEQYF. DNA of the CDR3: TGTGCCATCAGTGAGGCTGACTACGAGCAGTACTTC.

This CDR3 reads CSARMPQSIYNEQFF. The CDR3 DNA sequence: TGCAGTGCTAGGATGCCACAATCGATTTACAATGAGCAGTTCTTC. V gene TRBV20-1 combines with J gene TRBJ2-1, with no clear D. V lost 3 bases and J 4 bases, leaving 16 bases between the germline ends. Germline CDR1 is DFQATT and CDR2 is SNEGSKA (reference sequence). The CDR3 loop spans 15 amino acids.

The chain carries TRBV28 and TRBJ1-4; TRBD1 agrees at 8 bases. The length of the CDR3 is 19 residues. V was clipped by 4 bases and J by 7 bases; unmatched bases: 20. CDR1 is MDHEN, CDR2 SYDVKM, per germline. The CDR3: CASSSIIRDRSSAVEKLFF. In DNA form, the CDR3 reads TGTGCCAGCAGTTCTATTATCCGGGACAGGTCCTCGGCGGTTGAAAAACTGTTTTTT.

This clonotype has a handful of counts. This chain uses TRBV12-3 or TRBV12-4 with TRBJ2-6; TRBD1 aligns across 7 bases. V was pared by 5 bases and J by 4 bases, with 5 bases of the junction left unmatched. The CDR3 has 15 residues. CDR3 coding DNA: TGTGCCAGCAGTCCGACAGGGTACGGGGCCAACGTCCTGACTTTC. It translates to CASSPTGYGANVLTF.

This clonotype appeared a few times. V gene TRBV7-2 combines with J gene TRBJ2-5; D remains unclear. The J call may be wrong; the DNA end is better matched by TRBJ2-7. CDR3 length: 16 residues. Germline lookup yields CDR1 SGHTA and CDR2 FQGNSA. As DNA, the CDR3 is TGTGCCAGCAGCTACCCTGCCGGAAGGAGCTCCTACGAGCAGTACTTC. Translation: CASSYPAGRSSYEQYF.

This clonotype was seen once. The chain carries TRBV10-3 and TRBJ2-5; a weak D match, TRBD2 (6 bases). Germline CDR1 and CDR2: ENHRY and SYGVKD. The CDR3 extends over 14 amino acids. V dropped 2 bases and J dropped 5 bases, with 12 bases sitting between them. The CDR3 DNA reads TGTGCCATCAGTGAGGCTTCTAGCGTGGAGACCCAGTACTTC. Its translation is CAISEASSVETQYF.

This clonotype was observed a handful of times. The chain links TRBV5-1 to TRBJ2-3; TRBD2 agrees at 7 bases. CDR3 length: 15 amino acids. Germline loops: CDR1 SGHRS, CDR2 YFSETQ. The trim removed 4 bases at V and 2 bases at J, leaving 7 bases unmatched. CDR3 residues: CASSATLADTDTQYF. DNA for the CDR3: TGCGCCAGCAGCGCGACTCTAGCGGACACAGATACGCAGTATTTT.

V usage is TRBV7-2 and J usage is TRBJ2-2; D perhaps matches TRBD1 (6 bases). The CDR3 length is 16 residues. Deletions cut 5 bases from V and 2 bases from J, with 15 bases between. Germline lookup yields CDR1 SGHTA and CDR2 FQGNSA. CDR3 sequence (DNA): TGTGCCAGCAGCCTCACAGGGCCCCTCAACACCGGGGAGCTGTTTTTT. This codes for CASSLTGPLNTGELFF.

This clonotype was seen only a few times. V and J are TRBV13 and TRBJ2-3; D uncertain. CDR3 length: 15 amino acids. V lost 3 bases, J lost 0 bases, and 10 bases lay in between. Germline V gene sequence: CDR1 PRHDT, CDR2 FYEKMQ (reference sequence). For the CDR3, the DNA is TGTGCCAGCAGCTTTGGAGCCGGAAGCACAGATACGCAGTATTTT. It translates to CASSFGAGSTDTQYF.

The CDR3 sequence is CASNRPGQGETQYF. The CDR3 DNA reads as TGTGCCAGCAATCGACCGGGACAGGGAGAGACCCAGTACTTC. The V call is TRBV28, the J call TRBJ2-1; TRBD1 matches 9 bases. With the DNA end fitting TRBJ2-5 better, the J assignment may be wrong. The germline gives CDR1 MDHEN, CDR2 SYDVKM. The length of the CDR3 is 14 residues.

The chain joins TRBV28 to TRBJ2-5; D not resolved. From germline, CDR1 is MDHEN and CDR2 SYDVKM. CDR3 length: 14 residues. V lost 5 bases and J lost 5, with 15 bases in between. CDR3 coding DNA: TGTGCCAGCAGTCCCCATCGGCCCACGGAGACCCAGTACTTC. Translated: CASSPHRPTETQYF.

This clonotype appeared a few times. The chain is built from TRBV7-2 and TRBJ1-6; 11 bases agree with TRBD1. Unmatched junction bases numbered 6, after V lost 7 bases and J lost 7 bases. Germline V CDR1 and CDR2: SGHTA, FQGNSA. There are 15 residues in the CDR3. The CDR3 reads CASTSGDRGNSPLHF. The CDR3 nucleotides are TGTGCCAGCACCTCGGGGGACAGGGGGAATTCACCCCTCCACTTT.

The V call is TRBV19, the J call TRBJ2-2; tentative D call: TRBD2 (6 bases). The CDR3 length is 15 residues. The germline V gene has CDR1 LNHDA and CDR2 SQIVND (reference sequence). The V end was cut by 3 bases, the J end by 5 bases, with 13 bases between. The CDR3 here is CASSILGLSTGELFF. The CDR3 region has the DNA TGTGCCAGTAGTATCTTGGGACTCTCTACCGGGGAGCTGTTTTTT. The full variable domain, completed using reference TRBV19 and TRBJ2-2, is DGGITQSPKYLFRKEGQNVTLSCEQNLNHDAMYWYRQDPGQGLRLIYYSQIVNDFQKGDIAEGYSVSREKKESFPLTVTSAQKNPTAFYLCASSILGLSTGELFFGEGSRLTVL.

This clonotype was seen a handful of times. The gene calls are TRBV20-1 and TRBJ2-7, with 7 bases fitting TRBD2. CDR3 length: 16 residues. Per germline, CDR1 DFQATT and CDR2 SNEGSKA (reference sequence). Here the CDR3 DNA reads TGCAGCTATGCGATACCCGAAGGGCGAACCGGGGGGGAGCAGTACTTC. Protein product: CSYAIPEGRTGGEQYF.

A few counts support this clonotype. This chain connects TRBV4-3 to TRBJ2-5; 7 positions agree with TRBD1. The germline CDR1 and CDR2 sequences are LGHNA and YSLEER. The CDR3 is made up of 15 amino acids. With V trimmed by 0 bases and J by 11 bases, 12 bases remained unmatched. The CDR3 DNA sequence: TGCGCCAGCAGCCAAGATGAATTAACAGGGGATGAGCAGTACTTC. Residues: CASSQDELTGDEQYF.

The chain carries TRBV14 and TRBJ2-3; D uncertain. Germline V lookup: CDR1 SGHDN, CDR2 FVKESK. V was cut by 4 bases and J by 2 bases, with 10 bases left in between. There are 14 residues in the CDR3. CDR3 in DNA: TGTGCCAGCAGCCTCGGACCGTTCACAGATACGCAGTATTTT. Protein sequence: CASSLGPFTDTQYF.

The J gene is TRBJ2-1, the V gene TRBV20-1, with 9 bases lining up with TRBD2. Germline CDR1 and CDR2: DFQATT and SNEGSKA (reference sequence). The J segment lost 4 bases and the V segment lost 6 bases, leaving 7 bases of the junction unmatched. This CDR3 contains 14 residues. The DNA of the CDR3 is TGCAGTGCCCTCGGGACTAGCTTATACAATGAGCAGTTCTTC. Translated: CSALGTSLYNEQFF.

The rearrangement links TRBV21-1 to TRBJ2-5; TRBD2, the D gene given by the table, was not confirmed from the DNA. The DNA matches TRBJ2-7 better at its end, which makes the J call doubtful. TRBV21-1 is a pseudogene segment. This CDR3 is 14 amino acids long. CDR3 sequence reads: CASRCSGRSYEQYF. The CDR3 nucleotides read TGTGCCAGCAGATGTAGCGGGAGATCCTACGAGCAGTACTTC.

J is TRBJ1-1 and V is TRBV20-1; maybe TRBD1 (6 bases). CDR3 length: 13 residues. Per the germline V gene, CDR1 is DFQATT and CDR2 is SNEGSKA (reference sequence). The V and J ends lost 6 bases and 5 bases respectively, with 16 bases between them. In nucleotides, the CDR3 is TGCAGTGCGACCCAGGGGTATCGTACTGAAGCTTTCTTT. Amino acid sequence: CSATQGYRTEAFF.

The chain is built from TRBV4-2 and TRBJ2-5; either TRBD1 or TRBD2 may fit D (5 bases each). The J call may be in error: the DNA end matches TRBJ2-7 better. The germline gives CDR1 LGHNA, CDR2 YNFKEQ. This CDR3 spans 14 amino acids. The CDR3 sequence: CASKLGETSYEQYF. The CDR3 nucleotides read TGTGCCAGCAAACTAGGGGAGACCTCCTACGAGCAGTACTTC.

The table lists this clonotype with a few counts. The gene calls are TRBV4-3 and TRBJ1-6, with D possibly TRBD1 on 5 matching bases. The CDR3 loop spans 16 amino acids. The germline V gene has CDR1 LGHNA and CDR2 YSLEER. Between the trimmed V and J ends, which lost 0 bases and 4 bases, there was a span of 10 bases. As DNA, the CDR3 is TGCGCCAGCAGCCAAGATCCCCGACAGTATAATTCACCCCTCCACTTT. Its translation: CASSQDPRQYNSPLHF.

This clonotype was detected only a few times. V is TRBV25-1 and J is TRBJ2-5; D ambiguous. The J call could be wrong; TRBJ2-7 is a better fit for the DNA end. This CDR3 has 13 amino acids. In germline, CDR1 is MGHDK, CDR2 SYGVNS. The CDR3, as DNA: TGTGCCAGCAGTGCGATTATCTCCTACGAGCAGTACTTC. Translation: CASSAIISYEQYF.